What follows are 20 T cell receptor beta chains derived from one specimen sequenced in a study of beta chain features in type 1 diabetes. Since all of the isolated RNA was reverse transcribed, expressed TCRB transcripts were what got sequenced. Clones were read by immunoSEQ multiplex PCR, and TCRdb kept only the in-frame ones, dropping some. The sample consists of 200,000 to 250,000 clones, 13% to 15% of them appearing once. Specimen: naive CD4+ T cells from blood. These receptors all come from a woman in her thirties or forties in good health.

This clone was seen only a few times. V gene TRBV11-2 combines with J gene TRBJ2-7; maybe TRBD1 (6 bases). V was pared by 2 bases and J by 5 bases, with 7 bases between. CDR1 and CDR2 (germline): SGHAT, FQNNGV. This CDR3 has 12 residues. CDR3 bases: TGTGCCAGCAGCTTAAGGGGGAACGAGCAGTACTTC. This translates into CASSLRGNEQYF.

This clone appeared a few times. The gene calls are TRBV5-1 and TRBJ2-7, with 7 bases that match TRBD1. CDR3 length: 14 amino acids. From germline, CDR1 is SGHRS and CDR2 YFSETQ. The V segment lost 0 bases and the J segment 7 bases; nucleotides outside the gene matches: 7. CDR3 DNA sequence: TGCGCCAGCAGCTTGGGAGAGACAGGGTTGGAGCAGTACTTC. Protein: CASSLGETGLEQYF.

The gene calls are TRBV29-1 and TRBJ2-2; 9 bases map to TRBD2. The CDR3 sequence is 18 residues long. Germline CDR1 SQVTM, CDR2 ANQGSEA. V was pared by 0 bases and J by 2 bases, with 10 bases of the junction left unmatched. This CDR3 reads CSVEDTGGLALNTGELFF. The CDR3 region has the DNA TGCAGCGTTGAAGATACCGGCGGACTAGCGCTCAACACCGGGGAGCTGTTTTTT.

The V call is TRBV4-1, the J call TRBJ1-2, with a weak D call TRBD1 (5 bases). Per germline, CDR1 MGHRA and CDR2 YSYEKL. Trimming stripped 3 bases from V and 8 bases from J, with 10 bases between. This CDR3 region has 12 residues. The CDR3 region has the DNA TGCGCCAGCAGCCAGGCAGGGCGGGGCTACACCTTC. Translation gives CASSQAGRGYTF.

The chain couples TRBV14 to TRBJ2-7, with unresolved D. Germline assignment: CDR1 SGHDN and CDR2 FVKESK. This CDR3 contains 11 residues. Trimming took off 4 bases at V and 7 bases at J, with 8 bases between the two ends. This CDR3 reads CASSRSREQYF. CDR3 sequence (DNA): TGTGCCAGCAGCCGCTCGAGAGAGCAGTACTTC.

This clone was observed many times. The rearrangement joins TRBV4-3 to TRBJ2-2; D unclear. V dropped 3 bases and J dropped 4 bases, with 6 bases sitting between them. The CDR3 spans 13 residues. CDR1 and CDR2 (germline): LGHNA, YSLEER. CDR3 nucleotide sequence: TGCGCCAGCAGCCAGACTCCCACCGGGGAGCTGTTTTTT. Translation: CASSQTPTGELFF.

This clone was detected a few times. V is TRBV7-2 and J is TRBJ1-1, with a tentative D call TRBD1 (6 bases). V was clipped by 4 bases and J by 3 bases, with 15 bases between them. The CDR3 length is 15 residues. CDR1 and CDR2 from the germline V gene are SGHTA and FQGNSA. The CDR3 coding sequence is TGTGCCAGCAGCTCCAGGGGTAAGTTGGACACTGAAGCTTTCTTT. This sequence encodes CASSSRGKLDTEAFF.

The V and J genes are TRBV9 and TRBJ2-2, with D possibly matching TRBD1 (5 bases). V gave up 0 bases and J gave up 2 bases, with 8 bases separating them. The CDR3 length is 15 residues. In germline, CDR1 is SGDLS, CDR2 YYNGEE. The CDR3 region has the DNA TGTGCCAGCAGCGTAGATCAGGGTAACACCGGGGAGCTGTTTTTT. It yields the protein CASSVDQGNTGELFF.

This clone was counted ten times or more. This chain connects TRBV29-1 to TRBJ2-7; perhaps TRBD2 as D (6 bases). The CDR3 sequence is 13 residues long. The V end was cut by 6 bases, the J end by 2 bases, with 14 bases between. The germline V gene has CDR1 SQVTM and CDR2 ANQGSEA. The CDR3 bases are TGCAGCGTGAGAGCGGGTGGTACCTACGAGCAGTACTTC. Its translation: CSVRAGGTYEQYF.

DNA of the CDR3: TGTGCCAGCAGCCCTAGAGATAGCAATCAGCCCCAGCATTTT. It yields the protein CASSPRDSNQPQHF. This rearrangement joins TRBV6-1 to TRBJ1-5, with unresolved D. Germline V lookup: CDR1 MNHNS, CDR2 SASEGT. The V gene lost 6 bases and the J gene lost 0 bases, with 9 bases spanning the gap. This CDR3 is built from 14 residues.

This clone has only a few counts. CDR3 region: CASNKGGDTEAFF. The CDR3 DNA is TGCGCCAGCAACAAGGGGGGGGACACTGAAGCTTTCTTT. V is TRBV5-1 and J is TRBJ1-1, with a weak D call TRBD1 (6 bases). Germline CDR1 is SGHRS and CDR2 is YFSETQ. Trimming pared 6 bases from V and 3 bases from J, leaving 12 bases between. This CDR3 contains 13 residues.

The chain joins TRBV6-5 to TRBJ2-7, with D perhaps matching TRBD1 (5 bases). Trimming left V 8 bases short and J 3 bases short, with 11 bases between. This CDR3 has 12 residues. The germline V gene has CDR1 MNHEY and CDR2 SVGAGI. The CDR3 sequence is CASLGRDYEQYF. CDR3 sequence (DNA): TGTGCCAGCTTGGGCAGGGACTACGAGCAGTACTTC.

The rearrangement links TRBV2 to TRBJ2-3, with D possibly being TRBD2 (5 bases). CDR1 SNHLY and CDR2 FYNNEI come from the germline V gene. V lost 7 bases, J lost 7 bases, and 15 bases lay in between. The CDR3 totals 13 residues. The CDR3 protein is CASMAAQTNTQYF. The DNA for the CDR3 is TGTGCCAGCATGGCGGCACAGACTAATACGCAGTATTTT.

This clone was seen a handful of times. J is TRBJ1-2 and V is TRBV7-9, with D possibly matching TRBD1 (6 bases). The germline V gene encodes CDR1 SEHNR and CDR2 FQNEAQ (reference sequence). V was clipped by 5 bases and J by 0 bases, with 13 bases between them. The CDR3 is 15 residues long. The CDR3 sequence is CASSVQGGTNYGYTF. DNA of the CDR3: TGTGCCAGCAGCGTACAAGGGGGAACTAACTATGGCTACACCTTC.

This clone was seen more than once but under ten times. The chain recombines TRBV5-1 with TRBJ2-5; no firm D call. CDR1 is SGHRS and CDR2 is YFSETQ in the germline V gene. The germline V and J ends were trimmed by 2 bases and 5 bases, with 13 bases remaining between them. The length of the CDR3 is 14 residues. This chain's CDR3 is CASSFQSLRETQYF. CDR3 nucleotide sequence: TGCGCCAGCAGCTTCCAGTCCCTCAGGGAGACCCAGTACTTC.

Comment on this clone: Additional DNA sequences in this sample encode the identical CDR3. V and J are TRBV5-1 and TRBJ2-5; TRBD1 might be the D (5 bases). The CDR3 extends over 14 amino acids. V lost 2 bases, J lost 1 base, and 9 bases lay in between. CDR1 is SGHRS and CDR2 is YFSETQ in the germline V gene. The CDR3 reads CASSLGGAQETQYF. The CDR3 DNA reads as TGCGCCAGCAGCTTAGGTGGGGCCCAAGAGACCCAGTACTTC.

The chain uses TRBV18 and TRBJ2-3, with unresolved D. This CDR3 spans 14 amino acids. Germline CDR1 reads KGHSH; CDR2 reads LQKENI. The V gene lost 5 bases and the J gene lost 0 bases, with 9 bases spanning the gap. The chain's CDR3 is CASSSAASTDTQYF. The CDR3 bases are TGTGCCAGCTCATCTGCGGCTAGCACAGATACGCAGTATTTT. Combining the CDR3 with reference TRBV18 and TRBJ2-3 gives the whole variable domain NAGVMQNPRHLVRRRGQEARLRCSPMKGHSHVYWYRQLPEEGLKFMVYLQKENIIDESGMPKERFSAEFPKEGPSILRIQQVVRGDSAAYFCASSSAASTDTQYFGPGTRLTVL.

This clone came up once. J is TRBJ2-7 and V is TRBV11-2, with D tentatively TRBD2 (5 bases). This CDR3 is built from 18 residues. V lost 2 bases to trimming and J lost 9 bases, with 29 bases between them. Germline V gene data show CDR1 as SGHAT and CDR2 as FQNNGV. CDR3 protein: CASSLSARRGSPIDVQYF. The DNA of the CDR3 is TGTGCCAGCAGCTTAAGCGCGCGCCGGGGTAGCCCCATAGATGTGCAGTACTTC.

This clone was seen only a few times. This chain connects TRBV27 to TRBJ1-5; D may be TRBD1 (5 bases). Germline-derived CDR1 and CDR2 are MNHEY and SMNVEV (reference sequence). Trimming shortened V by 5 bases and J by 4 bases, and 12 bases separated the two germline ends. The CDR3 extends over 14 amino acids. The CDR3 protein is CASSERGGNQPQHF. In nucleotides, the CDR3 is TGTGCCAGCAGTGAAAGGGGTGGAAATCAGCCCCAGCATTTT.

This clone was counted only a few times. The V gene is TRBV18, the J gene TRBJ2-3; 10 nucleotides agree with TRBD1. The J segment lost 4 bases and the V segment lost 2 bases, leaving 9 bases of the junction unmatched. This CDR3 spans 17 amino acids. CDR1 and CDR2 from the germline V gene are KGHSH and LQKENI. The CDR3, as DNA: TGTGCCAGCTCACCAGGACTGACAGGGGGCAGTGCAGATACGCAGTATTTT. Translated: CASSPGLTGGSADTQYF.